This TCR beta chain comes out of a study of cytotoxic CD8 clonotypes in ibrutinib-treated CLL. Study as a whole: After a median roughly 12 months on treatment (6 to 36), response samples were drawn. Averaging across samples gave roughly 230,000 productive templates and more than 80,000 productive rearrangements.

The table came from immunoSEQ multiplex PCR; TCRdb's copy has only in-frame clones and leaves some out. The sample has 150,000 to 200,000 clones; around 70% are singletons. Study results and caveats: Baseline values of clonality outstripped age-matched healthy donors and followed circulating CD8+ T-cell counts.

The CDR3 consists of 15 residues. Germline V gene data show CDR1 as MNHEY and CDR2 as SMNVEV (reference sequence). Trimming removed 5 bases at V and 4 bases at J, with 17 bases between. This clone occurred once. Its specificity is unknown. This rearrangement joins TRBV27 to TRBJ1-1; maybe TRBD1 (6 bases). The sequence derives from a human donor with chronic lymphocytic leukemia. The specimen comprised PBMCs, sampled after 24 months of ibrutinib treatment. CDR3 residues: CASSSLSTGRTEAFF. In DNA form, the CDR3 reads TGTGCCAGCAGTAGTTTGTCCACAGGGCGCACTGAAGCTTTCTTT.